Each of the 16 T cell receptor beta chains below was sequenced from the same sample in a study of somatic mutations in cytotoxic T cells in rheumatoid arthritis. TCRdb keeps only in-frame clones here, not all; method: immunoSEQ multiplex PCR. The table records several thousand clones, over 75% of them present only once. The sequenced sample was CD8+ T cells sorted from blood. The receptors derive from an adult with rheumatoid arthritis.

The DNA of the CDR3 is TGCGCCAGCAGCCTCCGGGTCAGCACAGATACGCAGTATTTT. It is translated as CASSLRVSTDTQYF. This sequence joins TRBV5-1 and TRBJ2-3; no clear D gene. V was trimmed by 4 bases and J by 0 bases, leaving 9 bases between them. This CDR3 comprises 14 residues. Germline V gene sequence: CDR1 SGHRS, CDR2 YFSETQ. Supplemented by reference TRBV5-1 and TRBJ2-3, the full variable domain reads KAGVTQTPRYLIKTRGQQVTLSCSPISGHRSVSWYQQTPGQGLQFLFEYFSETQRNKGNFPGRFSGRQFSNSRSEMNVSTLELGDSALYLCASSLRVSTDTQYFGPGTRLTVL.

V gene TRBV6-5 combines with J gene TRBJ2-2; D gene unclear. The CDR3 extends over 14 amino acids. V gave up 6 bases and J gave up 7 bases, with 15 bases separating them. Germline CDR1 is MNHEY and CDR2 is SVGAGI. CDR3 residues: CASRLYQAGGELFF. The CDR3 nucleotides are TGTGCCAGCAGACTCTACCAGGCTGGCGGGGAGCTGTTTTTT.

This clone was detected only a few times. The CDR3 here is CASSISRTSGGATDTQYF. The CDR3 DNA reads as TGTGCCAGCTCAATCAGTAGGACTAGCGGGGGGGCCACAGATACGCAGTATTTT. The chain uses TRBV18 and TRBJ2-3, with TRBD2 matching 15 bases. The CDR3 contains 18 residues. V gave up 5 bases and J gave up 2 bases; unmatched junction bases: 8. Germline CDR1 KGHSH, CDR2 LQKENI.

The CDR3 DNA follows: TGTGCCAGCAGCCCTACTGGGTTCGGCTACGAGCAGTACTTC. Translating gives CASSPTGFGYEQYF. V usage is TRBV7-2 and J usage is TRBJ2-7; D gene ambiguous. The CDR3 loop spans 14 amino acids. Germline CDR1 reads SGHTA; CDR2 reads FQGNSA. V dropped 5 bases and J dropped 3 bases, with 14 bases sitting between them. The full variable domain, in which reference TRBV7-2 and TRBJ2-7 provide the parts outside the CDR3, is GAGVSQSPSNKVTEKGKDVELRCDPISGHTALYWYRQSLGQGLEFLIYFQGNSAPDKSGLPSDRFSAERTGGSVSTLTIQRTQQEDSAVYLCASSPTGFGYEQYFGPGTRLTVT.

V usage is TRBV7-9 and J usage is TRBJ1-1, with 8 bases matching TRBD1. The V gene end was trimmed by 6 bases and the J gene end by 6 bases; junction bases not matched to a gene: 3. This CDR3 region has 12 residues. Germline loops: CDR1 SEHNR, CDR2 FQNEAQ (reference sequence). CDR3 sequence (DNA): TGTGCCAGCAGTCAGGGACAGGCTGAAGCTTTCTTT. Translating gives CASSQGQAEAFF.

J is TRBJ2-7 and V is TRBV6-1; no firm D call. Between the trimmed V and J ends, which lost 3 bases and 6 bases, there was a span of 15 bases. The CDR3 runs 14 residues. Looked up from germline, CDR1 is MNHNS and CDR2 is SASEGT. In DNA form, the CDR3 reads TGTGCCAGCAGTGAGGACCCCCTGGCTGGCGAGCAGTACTTC. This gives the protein CASSEDPLAGEQYF.

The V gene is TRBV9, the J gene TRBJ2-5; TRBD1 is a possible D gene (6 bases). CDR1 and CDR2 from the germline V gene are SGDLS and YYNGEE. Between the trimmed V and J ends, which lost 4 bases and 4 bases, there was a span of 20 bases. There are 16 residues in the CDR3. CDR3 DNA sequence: TGTGCCAGCAGCCCGTACCCCAGGGGACCAACAGAGACCCAGTACTTC. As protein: CASSPYPRGPTETQYF.

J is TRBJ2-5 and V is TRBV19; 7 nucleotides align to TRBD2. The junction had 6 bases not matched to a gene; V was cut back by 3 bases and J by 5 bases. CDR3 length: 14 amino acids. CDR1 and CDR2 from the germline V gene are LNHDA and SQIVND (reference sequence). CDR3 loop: CASSIWGGWETQYF. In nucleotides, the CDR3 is TGTGCCAGTAGTATCTGGGGGGGGTGGGAGACCCAGTACTTC.

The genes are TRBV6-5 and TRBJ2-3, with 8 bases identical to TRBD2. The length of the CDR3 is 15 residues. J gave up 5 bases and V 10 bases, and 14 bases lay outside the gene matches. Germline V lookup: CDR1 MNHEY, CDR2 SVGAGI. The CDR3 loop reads CATQRGGSGVDTQYF. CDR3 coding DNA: TGTGCCACCCAGAGGGGGGGTAGCGGGGTAGATACGCAGTATTTT.

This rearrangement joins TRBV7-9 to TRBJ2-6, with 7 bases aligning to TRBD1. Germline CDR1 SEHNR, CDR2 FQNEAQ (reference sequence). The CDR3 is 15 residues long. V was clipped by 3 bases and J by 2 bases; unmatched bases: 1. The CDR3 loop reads CASSLTGTGANVLTF. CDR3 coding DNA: TGTGCCAGCAGCTTGACAGGGACTGGGGCCAACGTCCTGACTTTC.

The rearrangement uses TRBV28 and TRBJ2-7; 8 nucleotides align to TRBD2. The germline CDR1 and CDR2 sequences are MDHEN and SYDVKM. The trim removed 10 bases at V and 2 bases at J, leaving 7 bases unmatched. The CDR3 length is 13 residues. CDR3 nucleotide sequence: TGTGCCATTATGAGACTAGCGCCCTACGAGCAGTACTTC. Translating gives CAIMRLAPYEQYF.

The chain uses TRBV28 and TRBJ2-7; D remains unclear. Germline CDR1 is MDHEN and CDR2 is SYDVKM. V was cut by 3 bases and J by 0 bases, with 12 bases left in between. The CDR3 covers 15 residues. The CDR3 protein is CASSFVWVGSYEQYF. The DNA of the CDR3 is TGTGCCAGCAGTTTCGTATGGGTTGGCTCCTACGAGCAGTACTTC.

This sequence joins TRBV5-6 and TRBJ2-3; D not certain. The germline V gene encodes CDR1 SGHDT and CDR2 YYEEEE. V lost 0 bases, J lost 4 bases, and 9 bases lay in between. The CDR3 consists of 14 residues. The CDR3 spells CASSLDARPDTQYF. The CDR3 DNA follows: TGTGCCAGCAGCTTGGATGCCCGCCCAGATACGCAGTATTTT. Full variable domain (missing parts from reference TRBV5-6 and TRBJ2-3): DAGVTQSPTHLIKTRGQQVTLRCSPKSGHDTVSWYQQALGQGPQFIFQYYEEEERQRGNFPDRFSGHQFPNYSSELNVNALLLGDSALYLCASSLDARPDTQYFGPGTRLTVL.

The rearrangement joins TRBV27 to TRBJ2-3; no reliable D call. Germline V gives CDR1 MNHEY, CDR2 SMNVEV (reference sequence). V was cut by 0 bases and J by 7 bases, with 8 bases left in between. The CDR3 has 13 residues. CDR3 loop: CASSLSGMNTQYF. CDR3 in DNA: TGTGCCAGCAGTTTATCAGGGATGAATACGCAGTATTTT.

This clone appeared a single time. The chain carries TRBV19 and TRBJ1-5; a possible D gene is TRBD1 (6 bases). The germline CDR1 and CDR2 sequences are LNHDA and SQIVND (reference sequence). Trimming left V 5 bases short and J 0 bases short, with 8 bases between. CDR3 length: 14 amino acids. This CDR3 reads CASSPTGSNQPQHF. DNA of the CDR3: TGTGCCAGTAGTCCGACAGGTAGCAATCAGCCCCAGCATTTT.

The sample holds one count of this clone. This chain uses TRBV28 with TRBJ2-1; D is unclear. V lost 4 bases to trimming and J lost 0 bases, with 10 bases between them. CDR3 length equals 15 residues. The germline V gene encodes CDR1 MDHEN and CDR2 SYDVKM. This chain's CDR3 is CASSSVPSSYNEQFF. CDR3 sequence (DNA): TGTGCCAGCAGTTCCGTGCCTAGCTCCTACAATGAGCAGTTCTTC.